These 3 T cell receptor beta chains originate from one sample sequenced in a study of blood T cell repertoires in COVID-19. Some clones are missing from TCRdb's copy, which holds only in-frame ones; the method was immunoSEQ multiplex PCR. The sample includes 200,000 to 250,000 clones, 65% to 80% of them seen just once. The sequencing input was peripheral blood. The receptor source for this set is a woman aged 35 to 49 with active or convalescent COVID-19.

The chain is built from TRBV5-1 and TRBJ1-1, with TRBD1 identical over 8 bases. The J segment lost 0 bases and the V segment lost 0 bases, leaving 7 bases of the junction unmatched. CDR1 and CDR2 (germline): SGHRS, YFSETQ. The CDR3 runs 17 residues. The CDR3 DNA reads as TGCGCCAGCAGCTTGGATAGGGCAGGGGGCATGAACACTGAAGCTTTCTTT. The encoded protein is CASSLDRAGGMNTEAFF.

The genes are TRBV6-1 and TRBJ1-1; 9 nucleotides agree with TRBD1. V lost 2 bases, J lost 0 bases, and 4 bases stayed unmatched. Germline V gene sequence: CDR1 MNHNS, CDR2 SASEGT. This CDR3 contains 16 residues. The chain's CDR3 is CASSEWGTGMNTEAFF. CDR3 coding DNA: TGTGCCAGCAGTGAATGGGGGACAGGGATGAACACTGAAGCTTTCTTT.

The V call is TRBV6-5, the J call TRBJ2-7; TRBD1 matches at 12 bases. Unmatched junction bases numbered 7, after V lost 6 bases and J lost 7 bases. There are 14 residues in the CDR3. Germline CDR1 is MNHEY and CDR2 is SVGAGI. The CDR3 bases are TGTGCCAGCAGGGCAGGGACAGGGGGCGCAGAGCAGTACTTC. This sequence encodes CASRAGTGGAEQYF.